The next 24 T cell receptor beta chains were all read from a single sample in a study of blood T cell repertoires in COVID-19 (dated by TCRdb to 2018 to 2020). The library was obtained by the immunoSEQ multiplex PCR assay. Not all clones reach the TCRdb copy of this immuneACCESS table, which keeps in-frame sequences only. Checked studies attribute under half of the gap to unresolved V genes and leave the rest unexplained. The sample profile shows roughly 370,000 clones; around nine tenths of them were found once. The ten largest clones represent about 9.4% of the sample. Source material: PBMCs or T cells enriched from blood (not recorded which). These TCRs come from a woman aged 45-65 years who had recovered from COVID-19.

V usage is TRBV6-5 and J usage is TRBJ2-1, with D possibly matching TRBD2 (5 bases). CDR3 length: 14 residues. V shed 7 bases and J shed 3 bases, with 13 bases lying between them. Per the germline V gene, CDR1 is MNHEY and CDR2 is SVGAGI. CDR3 region: CASIQASSYNEQFF. Written as DNA, the CDR3 is TGTGCCAGCATTCAGGCTAGCAGCTACAATGAGCAGTTCTTC.

This clone was seen a single time. V usage is TRBV5-6 and J usage is TRBJ1-2, with a weak D call TRBD1 (5 bases). This CDR3 comprises 14 residues. Looked up from germline, CDR1 is SGHDT and CDR2 is YYEEEE. The V end was cut by 2 bases, the J end by 2 bases, with 10 bases between. The CDR3 nucleotides are TGTGCCAGCAGCTTACAGGCCGAGAACTATGGCTACACCTTC. Translated, it gives CASSLQAENYGYTF.

This clone has only one observation. The CDR3 DNA reads as TGTGCCAGCAGCTCCTGGACTAGCGGGGGCTATACGCAGTATTTT. It translates to CASSSWTSGGYTQYF. The chain is built from TRBV7-2 and TRBJ2-3, with 13 bases identical to TRBD2. The CDR3 sequence is 15 residues long. Germline V gene lookup returns CDR1 SGHTA and CDR2 FQGNSA. V lost 4 bases to trimming and J lost 7 bases; unmatched junction nucleotides: 5.

The V call is TRBV28, the J call TRBJ1-2; the D gene is possibly TRBD1 (5 bases). With 4 bases removed from V and 5 bases from J, the gap between germline ends came to 11 bases. The CDR3 covers 13 residues. Germline CDR1 MDHEN, CDR2 SYDVKM. In DNA form, the CDR3 reads TGTGCCAGCAGTTCCCCAGGGACTTATGGCTACACCTTC. This encodes CASSSPGTYGYTF.

This chain connects TRBV7-2 to TRBJ2-7; tentatively, D is TRBD2 (5 bases). The CDR3 is 14 residues long. Germline V CDR1 and CDR2: SGHTA, FQGNSA. Trimming stripped 3 bases from V and 2 bases from J, with 11 bases between. The CDR3 DNA reads TGTGCCAGCAGCTTCGCGGGCTCAGCCTACGAGCAGTACTTC. Protein sequence: CASSFAGSAYEQYF.

About this clone: Because it lacks the conserved phenylalanine or tryptophan at the end, this CDR3 is likely a read error. The DNA is omitted, as the CDR3 cannot be located on it reliably, and the CDR3 follows TCRdb's listing. This rearrangement joins TRBV12-3 or TRBV12-4 to TRBJ2-2; the table gives TRBD1 as D, unverified against the DNA. With termini counted, the CDR3 has 10 amino acids. CDR3 amino acids: CASRSPGTGV.

The chain is built from TRBV7-6 and TRBJ2-7, with D tentatively TRBD1 (5 bases). The V end was cut by 1 base, the J end by 0 bases, with 10 bases between. The CDR3 runs 15 residues. Germline values: CDR1 SGHVS, CDR2 FNYEAQ. DNA of the CDR3: TGTGCCAGCAGCTTAGAGGGGCGATCCTCCTACGAGCAGTACTTC. Its translation: CASSLEGRSSYEQYF. The full variable domain, with the rest looked up from reference TRBV7-6 and TRBJ2-7, is GAGVSQSPRYKVTKRGQDVALRCDPISGHVSLYWYRQALGQGPEFLTYFNYEAQQDKSGLPNDRFSAERPEGSISTLTIQRTEQRDSAMYRCASSLEGRSSYEQYFGPGTRLTVT.

For this clone: Different DNA sequences within this sample yield the same CDR3. The rearrangement links TRBV3-1 (or the pseudogene TRBV3-2) to TRBJ1-5; the D gene is possibly TRBD1 (5 bases). Germline V gene sequence: CDR1 LGHDT, CDR2 YNNKEL (reference sequence). The CDR3 has 16 residues. Trimming shortened V by 1 base and J by 3 bases, and 13 bases separated the two germline ends. The CDR3 sequence is CASSQGGQGLNQPQHF. Written as DNA, the CDR3 is TGTGCCAGCAGCCAAGGAGGGCAGGGACTCAATCAGCCCCAGCATTTT.

As DNA, the CDR3 is TGTGCCAGCAGCTTAAGGCCCCTCCGGGACAGCTACGAGCAGTACTTC. Encoded protein: CASSLRPLRDSYEQYF. This chain links TRBV7-9 with TRBJ2-7; 7 positions match TRBD1. Germline CDR1 is SEHNR and CDR2 is FQNEAQ (reference sequence). The CDR3 spans 16 residues. Germline trimming cut 2 bases from V and 3 bases from J; bases unmatched to any gene: 10.

This chain uses TRBV7-3 with TRBJ2-3; D gene uncertain. The CDR3 totals 13 residues. CDR1 is SGHTA, CDR2 FQGTGA, per germline. The V gene lost 1 base and the J gene lost 4 bases, with 6 bases spanning the gap. CDR3 in amino acids: CASSLNSADTQYF. CDR3 in DNA: TGTGCCAGCAGCTTAAATTCGGCAGATACGCAGTATTTT.

Notes on this clone: Other DNA variants within this sample encode the same CDR3. The chain is built from TRBV7-3 and TRBJ1-2; 9 nucleotides agree with TRBD1. V lost 4 bases to trimming and J lost 8 bases; unmatched junction nucleotides: 5. This CDR3 spans 13 amino acids. Germline-derived CDR1 and CDR2 are SGHTA and FQGTGA. CDR3 in amino acids: CASSSRTGDGYTF. The CDR3 DNA reads TGTGCCAGCAGCTCAAGGACAGGGGACGGCTACACCTTC.

This clone appeared once. The rearrangement uses TRBV10-3 and TRBJ2-2; 9 positions match TRBD1. The J segment lost 1 base and the V segment lost 6 bases, leaving 6 bases of the junction unmatched. The germline V gene encodes CDR1 ENHRY and CDR2 SYGVKD. The CDR3 spans 16 residues. The CDR3 reads CAIRDRGEGNTGELFF. The CDR3 nucleotides are TGTGCCATCAGGGACAGGGGAGAGGGGAACACCGGGGAGCTGTTTTTT.

The genes are TRBV28 and TRBJ2-3; the match to TRBD1 covers 8 bases. Germline V CDR1 and CDR2: MDHEN, SYDVKM. V was clipped by 9 bases and J by 4 bases; unmatched bases: 30. This CDR3 comprises 21 residues. Here the CDR3 reads CASQPPLPTSPKDRVSDTQYF. The CDR3 DNA follows: TGTGCCAGTCAACCACCTCTGCCGACCTCACCCAAGGACAGGGTTTCAGATACGCAGTATTTT.

The chain recombines TRBV4-1 with TRBJ1-2; TRBD1 might be the D (5 bases). Trimming removed 0 bases at V and 4 bases at J, with 12 bases between. CDR1 and CDR2 (germline): MGHRA, YSYEKL. The CDR3 length is 15 residues. The CDR3 sequence is CASSQDFPGSYGYTF. Here the CDR3 DNA reads TGCGCCAGCAGCCAAGATTTCCCAGGGTCCTATGGCTACACCTTC.

Note on this clone: Different DNA sequences within this sample yield the same CDR3. The V gene is TRBV5-1, the J gene TRBJ1-1; 7 nucleotides match TRBD1. Per germline, CDR1 SGHRS and CDR2 YFSETQ. This CDR3 region has 16 residues. The V and J ends lost 1 base and 0 bases, in that order; junction bases with no gene match: 6. Here the CDR3 DNA reads TGCGCCAGCAGCTTGAGGGCAGGGGGTTTGAACACTGAAGCTTTCTTT. It codes for CASSLRAGGLNTEAFF.

The gene calls are TRBV5-1 and TRBJ1-6; D is perhaps TRBD1 (6 bases). With 0 bases removed from V and 8 bases from J, the gap between germline ends came to 9 bases. This CDR3 has 14 residues. Germline V gene sequence: CDR1 SGHRS, CDR2 YFSETQ. The CDR3: CASSLDRVDSPLHF. CDR3 DNA sequence: TGCGCCAGCAGCTTGGACAGGGTCGATTCACCCCTCCACTTT.

The chain is built from TRBV19 and TRBJ1-5; D ambiguous. CDR1 is LNHDA, CDR2 SQIVND, per germline (reference sequence). V shed 6 bases and J shed 4 bases, with 16 bases lying between them. The CDR3 is 15 amino acids. The CDR3 reads CASSKNSGVNQPQHF. The CDR3 DNA is TGTGCCAGTAGCAAGAATAGTGGAGTGAATCAGCCCCAGCATTTT.

As to this clone: Other DNA sequences in this specimen translate into the identical CDR3. The rearrangement joins TRBV6-5 to TRBJ1-5; 7 bases map to TRBD1. The CDR3 runs to 13 residues. The germline CDR1 and CDR2 sequences are MNHEY and SVGAGI. After removal of 6 bases from V and 4 bases from J, the junction contained 3 bases not matched to a gene. The CDR3 DNA is TGTGCCAGCAGCTTACAGGGGAATCAGCCCCAGCATTTT. This translates into CASSLQGNQPQHF.

The count of this clone is one. The chain recombines TRBV4-1 with TRBJ1-1; D gene ambiguous. V lost 0 bases to trimming and J lost 6 bases, with 11 bases between them. CDR1 is MGHRA, CDR2 YSYEKL, per germline. This CDR3 has 14 residues. The CDR3 nucleotides are TGCGCCAGCAGCCAAGATTGGGGTAGCGCTGAAGCTTTCTTT. Translation gives CASSQDWGSAEAFF.

This CDR3 reads CASSLFGTAVGDGYTF. In DNA form, the CDR3 reads TGTGCCAGCAGCCTTTTCGGGACAGCCGTAGGTGATGGCTACACCTTC. The chain couples TRBV14 to TRBJ1-2, with TRBD1 identical over 7 bases. The V gene end was trimmed by 4 bases and the J gene end by 6 bases; junction bases not matched to a gene: 14. The CDR3 consists of 16 residues. The V gene's germline CDR1 is SGHDN and CDR2 FVKESK.

This chain joins TRBV5-1 and TRBJ2-3; 13 bases map to TRBD2. V gave up 0 bases and J gave up 4 bases; unmatched junction bases: 5. Germline V gene sequence: CDR1 SGHRS, CDR2 YFSETQ. CDR3 length: 17 amino acids. CDR3 nucleotides: TGCGCCAGCAGCTTGGGACTAGCGGGGGGCCCCCCAGATACGCAGTATTTT. This gives the protein CASSLGLAGGPPDTQYF.

The chain combines TRBV6-5 with TRBJ1-2, with 10 bases lining up with TRBD1. After removal of 6 bases from V and 10 bases from J, the junction contained 5 bases not matched to a gene. The length of the CDR3 is 12 residues. Germline assignment: CDR1 MNHEY and CDR2 SVGAGI. The CDR3 loop reads CASRVTGGVYTF. The DNA of the CDR3 is TGTGCCAGCAGGGTGACAGGGGGCGTCTACACCTTC.

The chain is built from TRBV6-4 and TRBJ1-2, with 12 bases aligning to TRBD1. This CDR3 has 16 residues. The V gene end was trimmed by 2 bases and the J gene end by 7 bases; junction bases not matched to a gene: 8. Germline assignment: CDR1 MRHNA and CDR2 SNTAGT. The DNA for the CDR3 is TGTGCCAGCAGTGACCTACCGGGACAGGGGGCGAGTGGCTACACCTTC. Amino acid sequence: CASSDLPGQGASGYTF.

The V call is TRBV2, the J call TRBJ1-6, with D possibly being TRBD1 (5 bases). The germline V and J ends were trimmed by 0 bases and 10 bases, with 13 bases remaining between them. The CDR3 runs 15 residues. Per the germline V gene, CDR1 is SNHLY and CDR2 is FYNNEI. CDR3 protein: CASSEALGWGSPLHF. CDR3 bases: TGTGCCAGCAGTGAAGCGCTGGGATGGGGCTCACCCCTCCACTTT.